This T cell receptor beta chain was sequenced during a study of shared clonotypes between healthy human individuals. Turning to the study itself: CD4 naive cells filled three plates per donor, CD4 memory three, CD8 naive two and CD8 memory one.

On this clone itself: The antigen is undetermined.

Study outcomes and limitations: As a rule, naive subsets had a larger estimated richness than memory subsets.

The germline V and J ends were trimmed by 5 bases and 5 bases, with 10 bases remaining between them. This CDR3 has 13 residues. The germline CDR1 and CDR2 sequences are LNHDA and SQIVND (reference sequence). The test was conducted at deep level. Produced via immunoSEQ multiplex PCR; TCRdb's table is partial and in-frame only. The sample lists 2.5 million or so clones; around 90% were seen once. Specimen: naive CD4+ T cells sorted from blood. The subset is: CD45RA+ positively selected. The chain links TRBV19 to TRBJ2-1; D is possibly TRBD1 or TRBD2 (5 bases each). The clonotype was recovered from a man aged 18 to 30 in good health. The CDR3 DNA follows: TGTGCCAGTAGTCCCCGGGGACACAATGAGCAGTTCTTC. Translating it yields CASSPRGHNEQFF.